This TCR beta chain is drawn from a study of Ad26.COV2.S vaccination and SARS-CoV-2 variants. Study as a whole: Once or twice, 56 days apart, Ad26.COV2.S was delivered intramuscularly.

The protocol was immunoSEQ multiplex PCR, while the TCRdb copy is restricted to in-frame clones and leaves out a portion. The repertoire holds roughly 300,000 clones, with around 89% as singletons. Study-wide findings and caveats: Following vaccination, spike-specific CD8+ and CD4+ T cell responses reportedly exhibited substantial breadth. Greater spike-specific TCR breadth was seen in vaccine recipients than in placebo recipients.

The treatment was: about 20 received Ad26.COV2.S at low or high dose, single or two shots; 5 received placebo; per-sample allocation not given. Sampling was done on day 63 after the first vaccine or placebo injection. Ad26.COV2.S expressed prefusion-stabilized spike from the original Wuhan strain. As to this clone: Its cognate antigen is unknown.

This CDR3 spans 15 amino acids. The germline CDR1 and CDR2 sequences are SGHVS and FQNEAQ. V gave up 4 bases and J gave up 4 bases; unmatched junction bases: 7. The clonotype comes from a person aged 18 to 59 who received the Ad26.COV2.S COVID-19 vaccine or a placebo. The genes are TRBV7-8 and TRBJ1-5; TRBD1 aligns across 7 bases. Source: peripheral blood, taken in a trial of Ad26.COV2.S vaccine versus placebo. CDR3: CASSSMGQLNQPQHF. Written as DNA, the CDR3 is TGTGCCAGCAGCTCCATGGGACAGTTAAATCAGCCCCAGCATTTT.